Listed below are T cell receptor beta chains from one sample, sequenced in a study of CD8 T cells in ankylosing spondylitis. TCRdb called the 5' RACE reads again in MiXCR, with one record for every CDR3 protein. Here the sample spans approximately 200,000 distinct CDR3 sequences, over 10% being singletons. Material for sequencing was blood, either unsorted or a sorted T cell fraction (not recorded which). The source of these receptors is a female donor with ankylosing spondylitis or in good health (not recorded which). Both conserved end residues are part of each CDR3. D genes are given only for firm matches. The listing skips clone size in some rows; elsewhere it reads once, few, many or a size class.

>TRBJ1-2|NA|TRBV7-2|15|NA
CASSLALRGLGGYTF
TGTGCCAGCAGCTTAGCGCTGAGGGGCCTAGGTGGCTACACCTTC
>TRBJ1-5|NA|TRBV3-1|15|many
CASRQGSGGGQPQHF
TGTGCCAGCAGACAAGGGTCGGGGGGTGGTCAGCCCCAGCATTTT
>TRBJ1-2|TRBD1|TRBV28|13|many
CASSSGGSYGYTF
TGTGCCAGCAGTTCAGGGGGCTCCTATGGCTACACCTTC
>TRBJ1-2|TRBD1|TRBV7-2|16|NA
CASSSRQGPYSYGYTF
TGTGCCAGCAGTTCCCGACAGGGACCTTACTCTTATGGCTACACCTTC
>TRBJ2-7|NA|TRBV20-1|15|few
CSAPHASGVPYEQYF
TGCAGTGCTCCCCACGCTTCGGGAGTTCCCTACGAGCAGTACTTC
>TRBJ1-1|NA|TRBV7-2|15|few
CASSSPRGWETEAFF
TGTGCCAGCAGCTCACCGCGGGGATGGGAGACTGAAGCTTTCTTT
>TRBJ2-3|NA|TRBV11-2|13|few
CASSLAGPNTQYF
TGTGCCAGCAGCTTAGCGGGGCCCAATACGCAGTATTTT
>TRBJ2-3|NA|TRBV20-1|16|few
CSARSGWAGSTDTQYF
TGCAGTGCTAGGTCCGGGTGGGCGGGAAGCACAGATACGCAGTATTTT
>TRBJ1-6|TRBD1|TRBV5-1|15|many
CASSLQGADNSPLHF
TGCGCCAGCAGCTTGCAGGGGGCAGATAATTCACCCCTCCACTTT
>TRBJ2-7|NA|TRBV5-1|13|many
CASSLAPAGEQYF
TGCGCCAGCAGCTTGGCGCCGGCCGGCGAGCAGTACTTC
>TRBJ1-5|NA|TRBV12-3/TRBV12-4|17|few
CASSQWERRHGNQPQHF
TGTGCCAGCAGTCAATGGGAAAGGAGGCATGGCAATCAGCCCCAGCATTTT
>TRBJ1-1|NA|TRBV10-3|14|many
CAIIPGGMNTEAFF
TGTGCCATCATCCCCGGCGGGATGAACACTGAAGCTTTCTTT
>TRBJ2-1|NA|TRBV28|13|many
CASSLPVRNEQFF
TGTGCCAGCAGTTTACCCGTGAGGAATGAGCAGTTCTTC
>TRBJ2-7|NA|TRBV12-3/TRBV12-4|12|many
CASRISFSEQYF
TGTGCCAGCAGAATATCCTTCTCCGAGCAGTACTTC
>TRBJ2-6|TRBD1|TRBV5-1|17|NA
CASSFHTGGSGANVLTF
TGCGCCAGCAGCTTCCACACAGGGGGCTCTGGGGCCAACGTCCTGACTTTC
>TRBJ2-1|TRBD2|TRBV18|14|many
CASSPETSHHEQFF
TGTGCCAGCTCACCAGAGACTAGCCACCATGAGCAGTTCTTC
>TRBJ2-1|NA|TRBV7-6|14|NA
CASSLIGFFNEQFF
TGTGCCAGCAGCCTCATAGGCTTCTTCAATGAGCAGTTCTTC
>TRBJ2-7|TRBD1|TRBV27|16|NA
CASIFLFGQVPPEQYF
TGTGCCAGCATATTTCTTTTCGGACAGGTACCCCCCGAGCAGTACTTC
>TRBJ2-5|TRBD2|TRBV5-5|17|many
CASSLGLAGGRQETQYF
TGTGCCAGCAGCTTAGGCCTAGCGGGAGGGAGACAAGAGACCCAGTACTTC
>TRBJ2-3|TRBD2|TRBV30|17|many
CAWREWGTSARTDTQYF
TGTGCCTGGAGGGAATGGGGAACTAGCGCCCGCACAGATACGCAGTATTTT
>TRBJ2-3|NA|TRBV18|16|NA
CASSLNLPGDADTQYF
TGTGCCAGCTCACTTAACCTGCCGGGCGATGCAGATACGCAGTATTTT
>TRBJ1-5|NA|TRBV7-2|14|many
CASSPSGGNQPQHF
TGTGCCAGCAGCCCCTCAGGGGGCAATCAGCCCCAGCATTTT
>TRBJ2-2|NA|TRBV7-6|18|few
CASSLVSSRSANTGELFF
TGTGCCAGCAGCTTAGTCAGTAGCAGGTCTGCGAACACCGGGGAGCTGTTTTTT
>TRBJ2-7|TRBD1|TRBV7-9|14|many
CASSLSGQAHEQYF
TGTGCCAGCAGCCTCTCAGGACAGGCCCACGAGCAGTACTTC
>TRBJ2-3|TRBD2|TRBV18|17|many
CASSRTLGTSGKDTQYF
TGTGCCAGCTCACGAACCCTCGGGACTAGCGGGAAAGATACGCAGTATTTT
>TRBJ2-4|TRBD2|TRBV11-2|20|many
CASSPTSGHLTGLAKNIQYF
TGTGCCAGCAGCCCTACTAGCGGCCACCTAACTGGGCTAGCCAAAAACATTCAGTACTTC
>TRBJ1-3|NA|TRBV11-1|21|NA
CASSFIYSPLGGPDSGNTIYF
TGTGCCAGCAGCTTCATATATAGTCCATTAGGAGGGCCGGACTCTGGAAACACCATATATTTT
>TRBJ2-1|NA|TRBV7-8|15|NA
CASSLNSGMGNEQFF
TGTGCCAGCAGCTTAAATAGCGGAATGGGGAATGAGCAGTTCTTC
>TRBJ2-7|TRBD2|TRBV7-9|17|NA
CASSSTWGRQGGYEQYF
TGTGCCAGCAGCTCCACCTGGGGCAGGCAGGGAGGGTACGAGCAGTACTTC
>TRBJ2-1|NA|TRBV20-1|15|many
CSARDLKSSYNEQFF
TGCAGTGCTAGAGATTTAAAATCCTCCTACAATGAGCAGTTCTTC
>TRBJ1-4|TRBD1|TRBV9|16|many
CASSAFDRGRGEKLFF
TGTGCCAGCAGCGCCTTCGACAGGGGAAGAGGGGAAAAACTGTTTTTT
>TRBJ2-5|TRBD1|TRBV5-4|14|once
CASTSGQGEETQYF
TGTGCCAGCACCTCTGGACAGGGTGAAGAGACCCAGTACTTC
>TRBJ2-1|TRBD2|TRBV20-1|14|NA
CSALTSGRLHEQFF
TGCAGTGCTCTGACTAGCGGGAGGTTGCATGAGCAGTTCTTC
>TRBJ2-7|TRBD2|TRBV4-1|15|many
CASSLWGGDAYEQYF
TGCGCCAGCAGCCTCTGGGGAGGGGACGCCTACGAGCAGTACTTC
>TRBJ1-4|NA|TRBV4-1|17|NA
CASSQGLRASNDGKLFF
TGCGCCAGCAGCCAGGGGCTCCGGGCCTCTAATGATGGAAAACTGTTTTTT
>TRBJ2-2|TRBD1|TRBV28|14|NA
CASSFRGRSGELFF
TGTGCCAGCAGTTTCAGGGGGCGCAGTGGGGAGCTGTTTTTT
>TRBJ2-6|TRBD1|TRBV7-3|16|few
CASSITTGAGANVLTF
TGTGCCAGCAGCATTACGACAGGGGCTGGGGCCAACGTCCTGACTTTC
>TRBJ1-2|NA|TRBV6-1|11|NA
CASRENGGYTF
TGTGCCAGCAGAGAAAATGGGGGCTACACCTTC
>TRBJ2-1|NA|TRBV11-3|17|few
CASSPQTRSFSYNEQFF
TGTGCCAGCAGCCCTCAGACGAGGAGCTTCTCCTACAATGAGCAGTTCTTC
>TRBJ2-7|TRBD1|TRBV6-5|15|once
CASSWGQALAYEQYF
TGTGCCAGCAGTTGGGGACAGGCCCTCGCCTACGAGCAGTACTTC
>TRBJ1-1|NA|TRBV25-1|15|many
CASSDPRIGNTEAFF
TGTGCCAGCAGTGACCCCCGAATTGGAAACACTGAAGCTTTCTTT
>TRBJ2-2|TRBD2|TRBV12-3/TRBV12-4|17|many
CASSFELAESNTGELFF
TGTGCCAGCAGTTTCGAACTAGCGGAATCGAACACCGGGGAGCTGTTTTTT
>TRBJ1-2|NA|TRBV4-1|11|many
CASSQDYGYTF
TGCGCCAGCAGCCAAGACTATGGCTACACCTTC
>TRBJ2-1|TRBD2|TRBV28|17|many
CASSPPTSGASYNEQFF
TGTGCCAGCAGTCCCCCGACTAGCGGTGCCTCCTACAATGAGCAGTTCTTC
>TRBJ1-6|NA|TRBV12-3/TRBV12-4|14|many
CASSRQEDNSPLHF
TGTGCCAGCAGTCGGCAGGAGGACAATTCACCCCTCCACTTT
>TRBJ2-2|TRBD1|TRBV7-3|14|few
CASSAGQVTGELFF
TGTGCCAGCAGCGCGGGACAGGTCACCGGGGAGCTGTTTTTT
>TRBJ2-7|TRBD1|TRBV10-3|16|few
CATTGLQGKQAYEQYF
TGTGCCACCACGGGGTTACAGGGGAAGCAAGCCTACGAGCAGTACTTC
>TRBJ1-5|NA|TRBV7-8|14|many
CASSYEYSNQPQHF
TGTGCCAGCAGCTACGAGTATAGCAATCAGCCCCAGCATTTT
>TRBJ1-6|NA|TRBV6-1|16|many
CASRVQQGWTSSPLHF
TGTGCCAGCAGAGTCCAACAGGGATGGACGAGTTCACCCCTCCACTTT
>TRBJ2-7|TRBD2|TRBV9|18|many
CASSPGRSSGSEVYEQYF
TGTGCCAGCAGCCCAGGGAGGTCTAGCGGGAGCGAGGTCTACGAGCAGTACTTC
>TRBJ1-1|TRBD1|TRBV6-6|13|NA
CAGYRGWNTEAFF
TGTGCCGGCTACAGGGGGTGGAACACTGAAGCTTTCTTT
>TRBJ1-2|TRBD1|TRBV29-1|12|many
CSVGQGNYGYTF
TGCAGCGTAGGACAGGGGAACTATGGCTACACCTTC